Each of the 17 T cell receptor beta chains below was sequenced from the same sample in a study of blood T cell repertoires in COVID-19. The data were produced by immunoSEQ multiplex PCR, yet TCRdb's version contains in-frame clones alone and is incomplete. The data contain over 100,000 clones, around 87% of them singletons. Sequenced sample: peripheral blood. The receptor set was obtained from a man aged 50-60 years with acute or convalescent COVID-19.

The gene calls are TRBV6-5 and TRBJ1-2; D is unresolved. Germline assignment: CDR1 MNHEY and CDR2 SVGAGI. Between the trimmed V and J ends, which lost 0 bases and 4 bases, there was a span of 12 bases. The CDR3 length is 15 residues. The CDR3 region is CASSYSPSGGYGYTF. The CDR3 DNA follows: TGTGCCAGCAGTTACTCCCCGTCGGGAGGCTATGGCTACACCTTC.

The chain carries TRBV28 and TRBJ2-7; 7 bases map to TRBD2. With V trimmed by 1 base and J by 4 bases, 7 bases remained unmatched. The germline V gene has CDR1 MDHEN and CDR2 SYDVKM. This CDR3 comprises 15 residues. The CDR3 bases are TGTGCCAGCAGTTTATTGGGGGGAGGGAGGTACGAGCAGTACTTC. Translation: CASSLLGGGRYEQYF.

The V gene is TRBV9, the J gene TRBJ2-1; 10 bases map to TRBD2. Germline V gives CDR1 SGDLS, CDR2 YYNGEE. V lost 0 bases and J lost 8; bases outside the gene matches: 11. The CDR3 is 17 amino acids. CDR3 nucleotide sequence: TGTGCCAGCAGCGTAGGGGCTAGCGGGAGAGTTGTGCATGAGCAGTTCTTC. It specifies CASSVGASGRVVHEQFF.

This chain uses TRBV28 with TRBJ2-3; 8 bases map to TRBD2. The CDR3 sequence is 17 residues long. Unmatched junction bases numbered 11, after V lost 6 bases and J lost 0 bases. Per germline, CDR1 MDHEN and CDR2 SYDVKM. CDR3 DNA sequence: TGTGCCAGCAGCACCGCGCCACTAGCGGCTAGCACAGATACGCAGTATTTT. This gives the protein CASSTAPLAASTDTQYF. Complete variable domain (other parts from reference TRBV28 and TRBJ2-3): DVKVTQSSRYLVKRTGEKVFLECVQDMDHENMFWYRQDPGLGLRLIYFSYDVKMKEKGDIPEGYSVSREKKERFSLILESASTNQTSMYLCASSTAPLAASTDTQYFGPGTRLTVL.

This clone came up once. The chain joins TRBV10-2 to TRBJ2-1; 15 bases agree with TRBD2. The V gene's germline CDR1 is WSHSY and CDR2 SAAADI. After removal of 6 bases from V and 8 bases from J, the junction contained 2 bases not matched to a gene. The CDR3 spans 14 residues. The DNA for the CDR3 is TGCGCCAGCAGCGGGACTAGCGGGAGGTATGAGCAGTTCTTC. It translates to CASSGTSGRYEQFF.

In DNA, the CDR3 is TGTGCCAGCAGCGCCGGGACTAGCGGAGCCTACGAGCAGTACTTC. Translating gives CASSAGTSGAYEQYF. The J gene is TRBJ2-7, the V gene TRBV5-4; TRBD2 aligns across 11 bases. V shed 4 bases, J shed 2 bases, and the junction held 5 bases outside the gene matches. The germline gives CDR1 SGHNT, CDR2 YYREEE (reference sequence). The CDR3 is made up of 15 amino acids.

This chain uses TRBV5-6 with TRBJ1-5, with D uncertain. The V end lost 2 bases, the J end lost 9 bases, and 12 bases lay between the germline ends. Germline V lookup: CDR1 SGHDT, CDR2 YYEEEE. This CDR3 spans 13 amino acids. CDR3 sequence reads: CASSLGGSGPQHF. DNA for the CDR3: TGTGCCAGCAGCTTAGGAGGTTCAGGGCCCCAGCATTTT. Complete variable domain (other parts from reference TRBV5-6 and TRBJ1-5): DAGVTQSPTHLIKTRGQQVTLRCSPKSGHDTVSWYQQALGQGPQFIFQYYEEEERQRGNFPDRFSGHQFPNYSSELNVNALLLGDSALYLCASSLGGSGPQHFGDGTRLSIL.

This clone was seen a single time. The CDR3 DNA sequence: TGCGCCAGCAGCCAATTAAGGGGGTTCAAGGAGCAGTTCTTC. Encoded protein: CASSQLRGFKEQFF. The V gene is TRBV4-1, the J gene TRBJ2-1; tentatively, D is TRBD1 (6 bases). This CDR3 spans 14 amino acids. V lost 2 bases and J lost 10, with 15 bases in between. The germline V gene encodes CDR1 MGHRA and CDR2 YSYEKL.

The CDR3 sequence: CASSLVVRGASGEYEQYF. The DNA for the CDR3 is TGTGCCAGCAGCTTAGTGGTGAGGGGAGCTAGCGGTGAATACGAGCAGTACTTC. The chain employs TRBV7-8 and TRBJ2-7; 7 positions agree with TRBD2. Germline V gene sequence: CDR1 SGHVS, CDR2 FQNEAQ. CDR3 length: 18 amino acids. J gave up 4 bases and V 1 base, and 16 bases lay outside the gene matches.

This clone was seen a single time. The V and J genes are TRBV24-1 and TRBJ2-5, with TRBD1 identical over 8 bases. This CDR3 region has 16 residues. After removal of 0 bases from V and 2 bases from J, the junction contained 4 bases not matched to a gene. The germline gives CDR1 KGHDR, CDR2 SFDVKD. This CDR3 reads CATSDLATGGQETQYF. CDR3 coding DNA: TGTGCCACCAGTGATTTGGCAACAGGGGGTCAAGAGACCCAGTACTTC.

CDR3 in amino acids: CSASRSYNEQFF. The CDR3 DNA sequence: TGCAGCGCTTCTCGGTCCTACAATGAGCAGTTCTTC. This chain uses TRBV29-1 with TRBJ2-1, with D hard to call. V was clipped by 7 bases and J by 1 base, with 8 bases between them. CDR3 length equals 12 residues. The germline CDR1 and CDR2 sequences are SQVTM and ANQGSEA.

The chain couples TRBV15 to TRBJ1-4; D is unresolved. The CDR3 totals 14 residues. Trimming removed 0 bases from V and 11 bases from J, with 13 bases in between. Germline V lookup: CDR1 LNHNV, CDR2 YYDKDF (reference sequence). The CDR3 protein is CATSRERATIKLFF. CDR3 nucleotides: TGTGCCACCAGCAGAGAGCGGGCCACCATTAAACTGTTTTTT.

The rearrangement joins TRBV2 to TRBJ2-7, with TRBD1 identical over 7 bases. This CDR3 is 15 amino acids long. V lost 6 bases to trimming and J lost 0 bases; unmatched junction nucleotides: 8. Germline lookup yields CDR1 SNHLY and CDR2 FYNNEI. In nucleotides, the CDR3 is TGTGCCAGCAGAGACCGGGACAGTGTCTCCTACGAGCAGTACTTC. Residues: CASRDRDSVSYEQYF.

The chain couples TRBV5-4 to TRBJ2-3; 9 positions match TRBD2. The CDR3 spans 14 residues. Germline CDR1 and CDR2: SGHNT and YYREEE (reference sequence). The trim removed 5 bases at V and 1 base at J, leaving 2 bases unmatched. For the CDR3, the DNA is TGTGCCAGCAGAAGGACTAGCGGCACAGATACGCAGTATTTT. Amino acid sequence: CASRRTSGTDTQYF.

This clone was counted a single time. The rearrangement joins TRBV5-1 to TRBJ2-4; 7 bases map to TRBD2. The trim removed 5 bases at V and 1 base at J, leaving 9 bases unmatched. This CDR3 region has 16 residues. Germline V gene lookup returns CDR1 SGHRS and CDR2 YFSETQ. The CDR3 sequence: CASRGEGGPAKNIQYF. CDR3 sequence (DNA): TGCGCCAGCAGGGGCGAGGGAGGGCCGGCCAAAAACATTCAGTACTTC.

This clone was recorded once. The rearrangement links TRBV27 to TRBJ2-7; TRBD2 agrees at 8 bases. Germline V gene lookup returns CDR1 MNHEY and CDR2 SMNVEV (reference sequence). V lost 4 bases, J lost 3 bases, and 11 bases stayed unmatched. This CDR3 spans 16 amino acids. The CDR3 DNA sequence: TGTGCCAGCAGTTACCGTAGCGGGAAGTATGTCTACGAGCAGTACTTC. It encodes CASSYRSGKYVYEQYF.

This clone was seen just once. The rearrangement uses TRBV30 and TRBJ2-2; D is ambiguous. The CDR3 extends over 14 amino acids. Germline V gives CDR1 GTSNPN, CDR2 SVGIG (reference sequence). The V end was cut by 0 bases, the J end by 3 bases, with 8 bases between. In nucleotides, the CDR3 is TGTGCCTGGAGTGTAGTTCGGGACACCGGGGAGCTGTTTTTT. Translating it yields CAWSVVRDTGELFF. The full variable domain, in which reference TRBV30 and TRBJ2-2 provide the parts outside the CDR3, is SQTIHQWPATLVQPVGSPLSLECTVEGTSNPNLYWYRQAAGRGLQLLFYSVGIGQISSEVPQNLSASRPQDRQFILSSKKLLLSDSGFYLCAWSVVRDTGELFFGEGSRLTVL.